The T cell receptor (beta chain) under discussion was sequenced for a study of blood T cell repertoires in COVID-19. Overall study context: PBMCs, B-cell-depleted T cells, or T cells were the source of the cDNA or gDNA that made up the material.

Clones were read by immunoSEQ multiplex PCR, and TCRdb kept only the in-frame ones, dropping some. The data contain 65,000 to 100,000 clones, about 91% of them singletons. The germline V gene has CDR1 MNHEY and CDR2 SVGEGT. The CDR3 loop spans 16 amino acids. V was clipped by 2 bases and J by 1 base; unmatched bases: 5. The rearrangement joins TRBV6-2 or TRBV6-3 to TRBJ2-3; 8 bases map to TRBD2. Source material: peripheral blood. This TCR came from a woman of 80 years or more with acute or convalescent COVID-19. In DNA, the CDR3 is TGTGCCAGCAGTTACGACCCCGGGGGGGGCACAGATACGCAGTATTTT. It is translated as CASSYDPGGGTDTQYF.